A single sample gave rise to the 20 T cell receptor beta chains below, sequenced in a study of T cells after posttransplantation cyclophosphamide (dated by TCRdb to the mid-2010s). Library generation was performed with the immunoSEQ multiplex PCR assay. Held by TCRdb, this immuneACCESS table contains in-frame sequences only and omits some clones. Under half of the omission traces to an unresolved V gene where checked; the cause of the rest is unknown. Within this sample are 50,000 to 60,000 clones, with 94% of them counted one time only. Of the sample, approximately 2.8% is held by the ten largest clones. The sequenced sample was PBMCs. The receptor source for this set is a woman aged 25-40 years in good health and a related stem cell transplant donor.

This sequence joins TRBV7-2 and TRBJ1-1; maybe TRBD1 (5 bases). Trimming pared 5 bases from V and 3 bases from J, leaving 16 bases between. CDR1 is SGHTA and CDR2 is FQGNSA in the germline V gene. CDR3 size: 15 residues. The CDR3 region has the DNA TGTGCCAGCAGCCGATGGGACTCACGGGACACTGAAGCTTTCTTT. It codes for CASSRWDSRDTEAFF.

V and J are TRBV10-1 and TRBJ2-5, with TRBD1 as a possible D gene (6 bases). The V end was cut by 0 bases, the J end by 4 bases, with 12 bases between. The CDR3 totals 15 residues. The V gene's germline CDR1 is WNHNN and CDR2 SYGVQD (reference sequence). This chain's CDR3 is CASSESTGGPETQYF. For the CDR3, the DNA is TGCGCCAGCAGTGAGTCGACTGGGGGCCCAGAGACCCAGTACTTC.

This sequence joins TRBV28 and TRBJ2-7, with 9 bases fitting TRBD1. Germline CDR1 MDHEN, CDR2 SYDVKM. The CDR3 is made up of 15 amino acids. V lost 8 bases to trimming and J lost 5 bases; unmatched junction nucleotides: 13. CDR3 DNA sequence: TGTGCCAGCCCACCCACGGGACAGGGCGTTCACGAGCAGTACTTC. This sequence encodes CASPPTGQGVHEQYF.

The rearrangement joins TRBV2 to TRBJ2-5; 9 bases match TRBD1. This CDR3 is built from 14 residues. V dropped 6 bases and J dropped 2; count of bases not matched to a gene: 4. Germline CDR1 SNHLY, CDR2 FYNNEI. This CDR3 reads CASRATGGQETQYF. DNA for the CDR3: TGTGCCAGCAGGGCGACAGGGGGGCAAGAGACCCAGTACTTC.

The chain has TRBV6-5 and TRBJ2-3; 10 nucleotides agree with TRBD2. CDR3 size: 16 residues. In germline, CDR1 is MNHEY, CDR2 SVGAGI. V lost 4 bases, J lost 1 base, and 5 bases stayed unmatched. CDR3 protein: CASSFYTSGGTDTQYF. In DNA form, the CDR3 reads TGTGCCAGCAGTTTTTATACTAGCGGGGGCACAGATACGCAGTATTTT.

On this clone itself: Sequence at one end of the junction differs from germline and may be a read error. Other nucleotide sequences from this sample produce the same CDR3. J is TRBJ2-6 and V is TRBV25-1; D is perhaps TRBD1 (6 bases). This CDR3 has 17 residues. Germline CDR1 MGHDK, CDR2 SYGVNS. As DNA, the CDR3 is TGTGCCAGCAGTGAACCGGGACAAGTCTCTGGAGCCAACGTCCTGACTTTC. It is translated as CASSEPGQVSGANVLTF.

This sequence joins TRBV10-3 and TRBJ2-1; no definite D call. Per germline, CDR1 ENHRY and CDR2 SYGVKD. The CDR3 extends over 13 amino acids. V dropped 0 bases and J dropped 5 bases, with 5 bases sitting between them. The CDR3 reads CAISESQNNEQFF. Here the CDR3 DNA reads TGTGCCATCAGTGAGTCACAGAACAATGAGCAGTTCTTC.

The V gene is TRBV5-1, the J gene TRBJ2-2; the D gene is possibly TRBD2 (5 bases). This CDR3 is built from 15 residues. Germline values: CDR1 SGHRS, CDR2 YFSETQ. V was clipped by 1 base and J by 6 bases, with 13 bases between them. CDR3 coding DNA: TGCGCCAGCAGCTTGCCAATCTCGGGGTCCGGGGAGCTGTTTTTT. Translating it yields CASSLPISGSGELFF.

With regard to this clone: The junction departs from the called germline gene at one end, perhaps through a read error. The rearrangement joins TRBV6-5 to TRBJ1-6; a possible D gene is TRBD1 (6 bases). The CDR3 sequence is 15 residues long. Germline CDR1 MNHEY, CDR2 SVGAGI. In DNA form, the CDR3 reads TGTGCCAGCAGTTCTTATCAGGGGCATAAATCACCCCTCCACTTT. Translation: CASSSYQGHKSPLHF.

This clone was counted only a few times. The chain uses TRBV19 and TRBJ1-2, with unresolved D. CDR1 is LNHDA and CDR2 is SQIVND in the germline V gene (reference sequence). The CDR3 is made up of 14 amino acids. The ends were cut back, 0 bases at V and 5 bases at J, with 10 bases in the middle. CDR3 nucleotide sequence: TGTGCCAGTAGTATAGAACGCAGCGGATATGGCTACACCTTC. Its translation is CASSIERSGYGYTF.

This chain links TRBV5-6 with TRBJ2-3, with a possible D match to TRBD2 (5 bases). The CDR3 spans 14 residues. V was clipped by 4 bases and J by 4 bases, with 13 bases between them. Per germline, CDR1 SGHDT and CDR2 YYEEEE. In DNA form, the CDR3 reads TGTGCCAGCAGCACCTTCGGAGCGGCAGATACGCAGTATTTT. The encoded protein is CASSTFGAADTQYF.

V usage is TRBV15 and J usage is TRBJ1-2; D remains ambiguous. From germline, CDR1 is LNHNV and CDR2 YYDKDF (reference sequence). Trimming took 6 bases from V and 1 from J, leaving 9 bases between them. CDR3 length equals 13 residues. The CDR3 loop is CATSANFNYGYTF. Written as DNA, the CDR3 is TGTGCCACCAGTGCTAATTTTAACTATGGCTACACCTTC.

The rearrangement links TRBV6-5 to TRBJ1-6, with D perhaps TRBD1 (5 bases). V lost 2 bases and J 8 bases, leaving 13 bases between the germline ends. The germline CDR1 and CDR2 sequences are MNHEY and SVGAGI. The CDR3 is 15 amino acids. The CDR3 loop is CASSYRRGSDSPLHF. Written as DNA, the CDR3 is TGTGCCAGCAGTTACCGTAGGGGAAGTGATTCACCCCTCCACTTT.

Concerning this clone: This same CDR3 is encoded by further DNA sequences in the sample. The chain employs TRBV30 and TRBJ1-5; perhaps TRBD1 as D (5 bases). The V gene lost 3 bases and the J gene lost 4 bases, with 16 bases spanning the gap. Germline CDR1 reads GTSNPN; CDR2 reads SVGIG (reference sequence). The CDR3 contains 15 residues. Written as DNA, the CDR3 is TGTGCCTGGAGAGGAGGGACGGGGGGTAATCAGCCCCAGCATTTT. Its translation is CAWRGGTGGNQPQHF.

The CDR3 region is CASSLGQGARGYTF. DNA for the CDR3: TGTGCCAGCAGCTTGGGGCAGGGGGCACGTGGCTACACCTTC. This chain uses TRBV5-8 with TRBJ1-2; 8 nucleotides line up with TRBD1. Per germline, CDR1 SGHTS and CDR2 YDEGEE. Losses at the gene ends were 0 bases for V and 7 bases for J; bases not matched to a gene: 5. This CDR3 comprises 14 residues.

The chain carries TRBV5-1 and TRBJ1-1; 7 nucleotides line up with TRBD1. J gave up 1 base and V 7 bases, and 7 bases lay outside the gene matches. CDR1 is SGHRS, CDR2 YFSETQ, per germline. This CDR3 is built from 14 residues. The CDR3 loop is CASASTGQNTEAFF. CDR3 in DNA: TGCGCCAGCGCCTCGACAGGGCAGAACACTGAAGCTTTCTTT.

The CDR3: CASSLKIGPYEQYF. The CDR3 coding sequence is TGTGCCAGCAGCCTAAAAATTGGGCCCTACGAGCAGTACTTC. The chain combines TRBV7-6 with TRBJ2-7, with D unclear. The CDR3 has 14 residues. CDR1 and CDR2 from the germline V gene are SGHVS and FNYEAQ. V was cut by 5 bases and J by 2 bases, with 13 bases left in between.

V usage is TRBV5-6 and J usage is TRBJ2-7; the D gene is possibly TRBD1 (6 bases). Trimming removed 3 bases at V and 2 bases at J, with 15 bases between. The CDR3 totals 15 residues. CDR1 is SGHDT, CDR2 YYEEEE, per germline. The DNA of the CDR3 is TGTGCCAGCAGCTCATACACAGGGCTGCCCTACGAGCAGTACTTC. Amino acids: CASSSYTGLPYEQYF.

The gene calls are TRBV4-1 and TRBJ2-2; a weak D match, TRBD1 (5 bases). Germline V gene data show CDR1 as MGHRA and CDR2 as YSYEKL. The CDR3 length is 15 residues. Trimming cost V 1 base and J 4 bases, with 10 bases left between them. CDR3 bases: TGCGCCAGCAGCCAAGGCAGGGTATCCACCGGGGAGCTGTTTTTT. Protein product: CASSQGRVSTGELFF.

The table lists this clone with a count of one. The chain is built from TRBV7-8 and TRBJ2-2, with 10 bases lining up with TRBD2. The CDR3 sequence is 16 residues long. The germline V gene encodes CDR1 SGHVS and CDR2 FQNEAQ. V trimming: 5 bases; J trimming: 5 bases; junction bases outside the gene matches: 8. The CDR3 region is CASSELAGAITGELFF. CDR3 bases: TGTGCCAGCAGCGAGCTAGCGGGGGCCATTACCGGGGAGCTGTTTTTT.